Presented here are 11 T cell receptor beta chains from one specimen sequenced in a study of blood T cells in healthy people across ages. Together with a sample-barcoded 5' primer, a J-beta primer mix was included in a second PCR lasting roughly 6 to 12 cycles. TCRdb fed the 5' RACE reads into MiXCR, producing one record per CDR3 protein. The sample holds about 1.5 million distinct CDR3 sequences, 42% seen once. Specimen: blood. The receptors derive from a young woman in good health.

The chain uses TRBV11-3 and TRBJ2-1; 9 nucleotides line up with TRBD2. The better agreement between TRBJ2-7 and the DNA end casts doubt on the J call. This CDR3 contains 17 residues. Germline V lookup: CDR1 SGHNT, CDR2 YENEEA. CDR3 nucleotides: TGTGCCAGCAGCAGACATGGACTAGCGAGCTCCTACAATGAGCAGTACTTC. Translated, it gives CASSRHGLASSYNEQYF.

This clonotype showed up many times. The V gene is TRBV5-1, the J gene TRBJ2-7; D uncertain. Trimming stripped 0 bases from V and 0 bases from J, with 7 bases between. CDR3 size: 14 residues. Germline V lookup: CDR1 SGHRS, CDR2 YFSETQ. The CDR3 DNA follows: TGCGCCAGCAGCTTGGACGGCCTCTCCTACGAGCAGTACTTC. This gives the protein CASSLDGLSYEQYF.

This clonotype occurred once. The genes are TRBV25-1 and TRBJ2-1, with 9 bases matching TRBD2. The V gene's germline CDR1 is MGHDK and CDR2 SYGVNS. V lost 1 base and J lost 3; bases outside the gene matches: 16. CDR3 length: 20 residues. CDR3 region: CASSEFFGASGNQDYNEQFF. The CDR3 coding sequence is TGTGCCAGCAGTGAATTTTTCGGTGCTAGCGGGAATCAGGACTACAATGAGCAGTTCTTC.

The CDR3 coding sequence is TGTGCCAGCAGTACAAGGGAAAATTCACCCCTCCACTTT. It codes for CASSTRENSPLHF. The J gene is TRBJ1-6, the V gene TRBV27; D unclear. Germline lookup yields CDR1 MNHEY and CDR2 SMNVEV (reference sequence). This CDR3 region has 13 residues. With 5 bases removed from V and 7 bases from J, the gap between germline ends came to 9 bases.

This clonotype was seen once. V gene TRBV3-1 combines with J gene TRBJ2-5; D possibly corresponds to TRBD2 (6 bases). The V end was cut by 2 bases, the J end by 4 bases, with 14 bases between. CDR1 and CDR2 (germline): LGHDT, YNNKEL (reference sequence). This CDR3 contains 15 residues. This chain's CDR3 is CASSQKGLLAETQYF. DNA of the CDR3: TGTGCCAGCAGCCAAAAGGGACTTTTGGCAGAGACCCAGTACTTC.

To note about this clonotype: One junction end does not reproduce the germline sequence, and a read error may be involved. V gene TRBV15 combines with J gene TRBJ2-1; 13 bases align to TRBD2. The CDR3 is 17 residues long. In germline, CDR1 is LNHNV, CDR2 YYDKDF (reference sequence). CDR3 bases: TGTGCCACAAGCAGAGGACTAGCGGGAGCTGGGTACAATGAGCAGTTCTTC. Translating gives CATSRGLAGAGYNEQFF. The whole variable domain, filled in from reference TRBV15 and TRBJ2-1, reads DAMVIQNPRYQVTQFGKPVTLSCSQTLNHNVMYWYQQKSSQAPKLLFHYYDKDFNNEADTPDNFQSRRPNTSFCFLDIRSPGLGDTAMYLCATSRGLAGAGYNEQFFGPGTRLTVL.

As DNA, the CDR3 is TGTGCCAGCGGTGGTCCCTCACGAGGGGGAGACTATGGCTACACCTTC. Amino acid sequence: CASGGPSRGGDYGYTF. This chain uses TRBV9 with TRBJ1-2; the D gene is possibly TRBD1 (6 bases). Deletions cut 7 bases from V and 3 bases from J, with 22 bases between. This CDR3 is 16 amino acids long. Germline assignment: CDR1 SGDLS and CDR2 YYNGEE.

This clonotype has a single count. The chain uses TRBV7-2 and TRBJ1-2; no reliable D call. Germline V gene sequence: CDR1 SGHTA, CDR2 FQGNSA. This CDR3 region has 14 residues. Trimming left V 3 bases short and J 4 bases short, with 12 bases between. The CDR3 sequence: CASSFLADSYGYTF. The CDR3 DNA sequence: TGTGCCAGCAGCTTTCTGGCAGATAGCTATGGCTACACCTTC.

About this clonotype: Mismatch with germline at one junction end may stem from a read error. The chain combines TRBV7-2 with TRBJ2-4; D may match TRBD1 or TRBD2 (6 bases each). Germline V gene data show CDR1 as SGHTA and CDR2 as FQGNSA. The CDR3 sequence is 16 residues long. CDR3 residues: CASTSGGGGSKDIQYF. The CDR3 bases are TGTGCCAGCACCTCGGGCGGAGGGGGGAGCAAAGACATTCAGTACTTC.

The J gene is TRBJ2-4, the V gene TRBV11-2; 8 bases align to TRBD2. The J call may be wrong; the DNA end is better matched by TRBJ2-7. CDR1 and CDR2 (germline): SGHAT, FQNNGV. The CDR3 extends over 14 amino acids. The CDR3 DNA reads TGTGCCAGCAGCCCAGCGGGGGACACCAGCGAGCAGTACTTC. Protein product: CASSPAGDTSEQYF.

The V and J genes are TRBV12-3 or TRBV12-4 and TRBJ2-3, with D hard to call. The CDR3 is 15 residues long. Trimming shortened V by 8 bases and J by 4 bases, and 19 bases separated the two germline ends. Here the CDR3 DNA reads TGTGCCAGCGCGAACCTGTTTTCCCGCGCAGATACGCAGTATTTT. It specifies CASANLFSRADTQYF.